This T cell receptor (beta chain) was recorded in a study of blood T cell repertoires in COVID-19. Across the whole study: Samples taken during acute and convalescent COVID-19 were collected in the United States, Italy and Spain.

Adults between about 18 and 95 years of age took part from approximately 24 US areas. In the original processing: Amplified reference gene primers provided the basis for estimating nucleated cell counts. Data came from immunoSEQ multiplex PCR; TCRdb stores just in-frame clones and leaves some out. That table gives V, J and clone size, and the DNA gave D and trimming. The sample records around 480,000 clones, around 90% being singletons. The CDR3 spans 15 residues. The germline V gene has CDR1 MGHRA and CDR2 YSYEKL. V shed 3 bases and J shed 2 bases, with 12 bases lying between them. This receptor was identified in a woman aged 18-29 years who had recovered from COVID-19. The sample taken for sequencing was PBMCs or T cells enriched from blood (not recorded which). The rearrangement uses TRBV4-1 and TRBJ2-3; no firm D call. CDR3 sequence: CASSQSGFNTDTQYF. The CDR3 nucleotides are TGCGCCAGCAGCCAGTCCGGTTTTAACACAGATACGCAGTATTTT.